The rows below give T cell receptor beta chains drawn from one sample of a study of blood T cell dynamics during melanoma immunotherapy. Repertoires were generated with immunoSEQ multiplex PCR, while TCRdb's copy carries only in-frame clones and drops some. The sample comprises under 9,500 clones, approximately 85% of which are singletons, and roughly 3.5% rests with the top ten. The specimen was blood, collected from a patient treated with checkpoint blockade. The receptor set was obtained from a human donor with melanoma. CDR3s include the opening cysteine and the closing phenylalanine or tryptophan. D genes are given only for firm matches. Clone size is given for some rows only: seen once, a few or many times, or a class if the clone is expanded.

d_gene,abundance,v_gene,j_gene,CDR3nt,CDR3aa
-,few,TRBV7-6,TRBJ1-4,TGTGCCAGCAGCTTATTTTCGGGGGATCGGGAAAAACTGTTTTTT,CASSLFSGDREKLFF
-,few,TRBV7-3,TRBJ1-1,TGTGCCAGCAGCTTAAACGCAGGGGATAGGACTGAAGCTTTCTTT,CASSLNAGDRTEAFF
-,-,TRBV2,TRBJ2-7,TGTGCCAGCAGGGATGGACCCTACGAGCAGTACTTC,CASRDGPYEQYF
-,-,TRBV5-1,TRBJ1-1,TGCGCCAGCAGCCCGATACTCACTAGCCTGAACACTGAAGCTTTCTTT,CASSPILTSLNTEAFF
-,-,TRBV5-4,TRBJ1-2,TGTGCCAGCACAAAGGGGCCGGGCTATGGCTACACCTTC,CASTKGPGYGYTF
-,-,TRBV5-1,TRBJ1-1,TGCGCCAGCAGCTTTGGACAGCTTAACACTGAAGCTTTCTTT,CASSFGQLNTEAFF
-,-,TRBV6-4,TRBJ1-2,TGTGCCAGCAGTGACACTGACGGCTCAGGTTACTATGGCTACACCTTC,CASSDTDGSGYYGYTF
-,-,TRBV5-1,TRBJ1-1,TGCGCCAGCAGCTTGGAACTGGGCGTGAACACTGAAGCTTTCTTT,CASSLELGVNTEAFF
TRBD2,-,TRBV6-5,TRBJ2-5,TGTGCCAGCAGGGGGAGTGGCGGGAGATCGAGTGAGCAGTACTTC,CASRGSGGRSSEQYF
TRBD1,-,TRBV2,TRBJ2-7,TGTGCCAGCAGTTCCGGACAGGGGGCGGCCTACGAGCAGTACTTC,CASSSGQGAAYEQYF
-,-,TRBV4-1,TRBJ2-2,TGCGCCAGCAGTCCTATCCTAGGAACGTCCACCGGGGAGCTGTTTTTT,CASSPILGTSTGELFF
-,-,TRBV5-1,TRBJ1-5,TGCGCCAGCAGCTTGGCCCAGCATCAGCCCCAGCATTTT,CASSLAQHQPQHF
TRBD1,-,TRBV2,TRBJ2-7,TGTGCCAGCAGTGGCCCGAGACAGGGTCCCTACGAGCAGTACTTC,CASSGPRQGPYEQYF